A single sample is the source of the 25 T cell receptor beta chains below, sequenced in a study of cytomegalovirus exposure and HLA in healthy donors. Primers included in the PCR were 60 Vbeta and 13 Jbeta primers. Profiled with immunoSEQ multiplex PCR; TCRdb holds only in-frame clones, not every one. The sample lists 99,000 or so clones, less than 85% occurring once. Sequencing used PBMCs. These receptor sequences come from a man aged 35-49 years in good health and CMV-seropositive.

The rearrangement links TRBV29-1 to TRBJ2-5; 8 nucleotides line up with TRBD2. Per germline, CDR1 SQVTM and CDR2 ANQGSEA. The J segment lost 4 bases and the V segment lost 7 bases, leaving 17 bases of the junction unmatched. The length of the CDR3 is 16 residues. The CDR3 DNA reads TGCAGCGCAGTCGAGACTAGCGTCCAGGGGCTAGAGACCCAGTACTTC. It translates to CSAVETSVQGLETQYF. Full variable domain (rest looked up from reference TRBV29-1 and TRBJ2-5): SAVISQKPSRDICQRGTSLTIQCQVDSQVTMMFWYRQQPGQSLTLIATANQGSEATYESGFVIDKFPISRPNLTFSTLTVSNMSPEDSSIYLCSAVETSVQGLETQYFGPGTRLLVL.

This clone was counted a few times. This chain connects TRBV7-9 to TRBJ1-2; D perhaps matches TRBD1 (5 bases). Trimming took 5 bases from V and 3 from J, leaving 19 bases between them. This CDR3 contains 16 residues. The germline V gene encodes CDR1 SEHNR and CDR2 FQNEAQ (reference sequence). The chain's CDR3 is CASSTGEWQRYYGYTF. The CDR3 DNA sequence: TGTGCCAGCAGCACAGGCGAGTGGCAGAGGTACTATGGCTACACCTTC. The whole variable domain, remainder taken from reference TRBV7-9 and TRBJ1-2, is DTGVSQNPRHKITKRGQNVTFRCDPISEHNRLYWYRQTLGQGPEFLTYFQNEAQLEKSRLLSDRFSAERPKGSFSTLEIQRTEQGDSAMYLCASSTGEWQRYYGYTFGSGTRLTVV.

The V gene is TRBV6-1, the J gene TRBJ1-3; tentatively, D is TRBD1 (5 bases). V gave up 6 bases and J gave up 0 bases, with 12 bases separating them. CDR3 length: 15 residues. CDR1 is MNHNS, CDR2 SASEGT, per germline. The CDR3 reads CASSRQPSSGNTIYF. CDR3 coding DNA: TGTGCCAGCAGCCGACAGCCATCCTCTGGAAACACCATATATTTT.

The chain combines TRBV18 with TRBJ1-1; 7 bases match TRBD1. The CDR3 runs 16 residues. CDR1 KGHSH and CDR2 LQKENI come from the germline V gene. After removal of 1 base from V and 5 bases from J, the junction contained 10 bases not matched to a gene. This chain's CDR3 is CASSPLTGLVGTEAFF. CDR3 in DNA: TGTGCCAGCTCACCACTGACAGGGCTAGTAGGGACTGAAGCTTTCTTT.

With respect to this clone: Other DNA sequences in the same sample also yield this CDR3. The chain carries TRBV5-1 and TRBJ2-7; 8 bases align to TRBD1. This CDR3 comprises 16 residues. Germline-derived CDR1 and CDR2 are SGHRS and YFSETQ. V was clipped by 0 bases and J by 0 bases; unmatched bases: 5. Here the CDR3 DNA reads TGCGCCAGCAGCTTGGACACAGGGGGGAGCTCCTACGAGCAGTACTTC. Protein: CASSLDTGGSSYEQYF.

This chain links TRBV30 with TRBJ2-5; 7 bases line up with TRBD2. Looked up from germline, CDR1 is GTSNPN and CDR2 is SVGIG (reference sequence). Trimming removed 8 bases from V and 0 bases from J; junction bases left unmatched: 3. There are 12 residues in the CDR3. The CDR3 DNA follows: TGTGCCGCCGCGGGGGACCAAGAGACCCAGTACTTC. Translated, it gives CAAAGDQETQYF.

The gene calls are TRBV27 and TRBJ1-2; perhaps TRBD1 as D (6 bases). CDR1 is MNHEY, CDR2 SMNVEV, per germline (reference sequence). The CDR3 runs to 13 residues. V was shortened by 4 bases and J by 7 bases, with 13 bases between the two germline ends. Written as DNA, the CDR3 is TGTGCCAGCAGTTCCAGGCAGGGGCTTGGCTACACCTTC. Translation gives CASSSRQGLGYTF.

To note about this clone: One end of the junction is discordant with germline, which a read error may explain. Written as DNA, the CDR3 is TGTTCCAGCAGCTCCCAGGCGTCGCGGGGGTCCTACGAGCAGTACTTC. Protein: CSSSSQASRGSYEQYF. The genes are TRBV7-9 and TRBJ2-7, with 7 bases lining up with TRBD2. This CDR3 is 16 amino acids long. The germline V gene encodes CDR1 SEHNR and CDR2 FQNEAQ (reference sequence).

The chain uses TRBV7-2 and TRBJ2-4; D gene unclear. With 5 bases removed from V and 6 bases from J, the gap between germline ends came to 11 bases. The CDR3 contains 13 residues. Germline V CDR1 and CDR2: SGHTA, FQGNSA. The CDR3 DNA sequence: TGTGCCAGCAGCCCTAATAATGGAAACATTCAGTACTTC. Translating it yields CASSPNNGNIQYF.

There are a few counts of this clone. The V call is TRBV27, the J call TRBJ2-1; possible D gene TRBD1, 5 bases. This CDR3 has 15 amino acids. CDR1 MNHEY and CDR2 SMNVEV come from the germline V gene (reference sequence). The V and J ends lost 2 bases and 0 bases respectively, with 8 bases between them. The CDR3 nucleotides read TGTGCCAGCAGTTTAACAGGATCCTCCTACAATGAGCAGTTCTTC. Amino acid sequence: CASSLTGSSYNEQFF.

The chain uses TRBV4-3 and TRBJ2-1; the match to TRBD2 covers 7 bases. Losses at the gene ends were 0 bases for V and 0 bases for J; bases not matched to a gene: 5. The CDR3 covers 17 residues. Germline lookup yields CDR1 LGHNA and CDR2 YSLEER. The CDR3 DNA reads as TGCGCCAGCAGCCAAGATCCCTGGACTAGCTCCTACAATGAGCAGTTCTTC. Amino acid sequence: CASSQDPWTSSYNEQFF.

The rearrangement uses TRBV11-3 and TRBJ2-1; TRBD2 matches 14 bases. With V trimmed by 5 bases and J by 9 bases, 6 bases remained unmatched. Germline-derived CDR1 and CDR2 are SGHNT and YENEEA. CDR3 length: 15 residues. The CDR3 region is CASSHRLAGGGEQFF. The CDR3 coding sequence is TGTGCCAGCAGCCATAGACTAGCGGGAGGGGGTGAGCAGTTCTTC.

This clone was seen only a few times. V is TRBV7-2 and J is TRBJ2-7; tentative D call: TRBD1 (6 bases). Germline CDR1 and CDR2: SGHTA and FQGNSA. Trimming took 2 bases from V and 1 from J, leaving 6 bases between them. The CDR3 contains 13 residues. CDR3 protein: CASSLRGSYEQYF. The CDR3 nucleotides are TGTGCCAGCAGCTTAAGGGGGTCCTACGAGCAGTACTTC.

DNA for the CDR3: TGTGCCAGCAGCGCCGGTGGGAGGTCTGGAAACACCATATATTTT. Its translation is CASSAGGRSGNTIYF. The chain combines TRBV9 with TRBJ1-3; D remains ambiguous. V dropped 3 bases and J dropped 1 base, with 11 bases sitting between them. CDR3 length equals 15 residues. CDR1 is SGDLS, CDR2 YYNGEE, per germline.

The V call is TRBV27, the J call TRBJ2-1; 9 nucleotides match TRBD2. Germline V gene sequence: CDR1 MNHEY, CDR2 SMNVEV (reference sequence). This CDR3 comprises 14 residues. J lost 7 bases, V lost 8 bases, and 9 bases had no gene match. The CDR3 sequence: CASVAGGPRNEQFF. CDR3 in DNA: TGTGCCAGCGTCGCGGGAGGGCCGAGGAATGAGCAGTTCTTC.

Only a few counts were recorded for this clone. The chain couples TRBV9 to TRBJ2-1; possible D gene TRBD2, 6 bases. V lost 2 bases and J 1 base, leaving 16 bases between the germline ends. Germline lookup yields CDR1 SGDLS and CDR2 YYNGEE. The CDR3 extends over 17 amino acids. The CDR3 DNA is TGTGCCAGCAGCGTCAGTGCTGGGACTGGATCCTACAATGAGCAGTTCTTC. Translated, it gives CASSVSAGTGSYNEQFF.

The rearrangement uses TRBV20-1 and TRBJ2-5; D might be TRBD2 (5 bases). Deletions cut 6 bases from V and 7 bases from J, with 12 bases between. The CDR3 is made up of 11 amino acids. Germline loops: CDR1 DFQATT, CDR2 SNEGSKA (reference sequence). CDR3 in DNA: TGCAGTGCCCTAGAGCGGCCGACCCAGTACTTC. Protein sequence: CSALERPTQYF.

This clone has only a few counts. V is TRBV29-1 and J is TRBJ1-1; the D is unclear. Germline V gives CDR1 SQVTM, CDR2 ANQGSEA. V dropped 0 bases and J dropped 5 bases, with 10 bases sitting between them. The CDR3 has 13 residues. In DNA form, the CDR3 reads TGCAGCGTTGAAGATTGGTCTAGAACTGAAGCTTTCTTT. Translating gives CSVEDWSRTEAFF.

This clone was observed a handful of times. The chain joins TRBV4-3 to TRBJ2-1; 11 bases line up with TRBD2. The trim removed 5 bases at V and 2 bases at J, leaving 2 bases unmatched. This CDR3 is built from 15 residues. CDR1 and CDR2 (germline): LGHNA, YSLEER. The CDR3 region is CASSTLAGAYNEQFF. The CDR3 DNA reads TGCGCCAGCAGCACACTAGCGGGGGCCTACAATGAGCAGTTCTTC.

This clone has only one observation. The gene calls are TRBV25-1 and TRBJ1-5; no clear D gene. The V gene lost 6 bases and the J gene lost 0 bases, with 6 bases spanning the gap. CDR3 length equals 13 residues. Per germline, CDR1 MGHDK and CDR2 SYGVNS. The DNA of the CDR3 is TGTGCCAGCAGGGCGGATAGCAATCAGCCCCAGCATTTT. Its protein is CASRADSNQPQHF.

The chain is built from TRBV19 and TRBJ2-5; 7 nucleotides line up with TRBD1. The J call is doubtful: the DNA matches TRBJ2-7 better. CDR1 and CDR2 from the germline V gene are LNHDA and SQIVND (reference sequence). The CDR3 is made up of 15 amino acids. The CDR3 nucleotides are TGTGCCAGTAGTATAGCCATGGACAGGTCCTACGAGCAGTACTTC. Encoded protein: CASSIAMDRSYEQYF.

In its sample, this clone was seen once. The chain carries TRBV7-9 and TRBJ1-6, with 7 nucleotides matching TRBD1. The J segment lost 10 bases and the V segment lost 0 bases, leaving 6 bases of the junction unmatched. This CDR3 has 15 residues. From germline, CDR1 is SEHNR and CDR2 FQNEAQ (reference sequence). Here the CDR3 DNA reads TGTGCCAGCAGCTTAGCGTGGGACAGACGCTCACCCCTCCACTTT. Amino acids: CASSLAWDRRSPLHF.

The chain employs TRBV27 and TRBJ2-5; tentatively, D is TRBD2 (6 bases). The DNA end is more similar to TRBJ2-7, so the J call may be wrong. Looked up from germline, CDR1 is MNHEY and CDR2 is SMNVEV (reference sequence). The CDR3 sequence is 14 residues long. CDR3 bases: TGTGCCAGCAGTCGAGGACTACCGCCCTACGAGCAGTACTTC. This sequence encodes CASSRGLPPYEQYF.

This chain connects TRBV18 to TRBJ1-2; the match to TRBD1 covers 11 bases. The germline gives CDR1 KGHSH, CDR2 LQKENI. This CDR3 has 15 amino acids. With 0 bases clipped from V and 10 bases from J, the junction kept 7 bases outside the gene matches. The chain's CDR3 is CASSPPGGQGETYTF. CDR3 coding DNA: TGTGCCAGCTCACCACCGGGGGGACAGGGGGAGACCTACACCTTC. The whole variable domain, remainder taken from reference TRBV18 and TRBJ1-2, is NAGVMQNPRHLVRRRGQEARLRCSPMKGHSHVYWYRQLPEEGLKFMVYLQKENIIDESGMPKERFSAEFPKEGPSILRIQQVVRGDSAAYFCASSPPGGQGETYTFGSGTRLTVV.

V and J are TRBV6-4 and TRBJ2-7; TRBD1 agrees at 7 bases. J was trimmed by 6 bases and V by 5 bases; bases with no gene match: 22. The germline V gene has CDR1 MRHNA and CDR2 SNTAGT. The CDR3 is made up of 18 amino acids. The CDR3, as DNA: TGTGCCAGCAGTAGCCCGTGGGGAAACGGGACAGTTTCGTGCGAGCAGTACTTC. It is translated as CASSSPWGNGTVSCEQYF.